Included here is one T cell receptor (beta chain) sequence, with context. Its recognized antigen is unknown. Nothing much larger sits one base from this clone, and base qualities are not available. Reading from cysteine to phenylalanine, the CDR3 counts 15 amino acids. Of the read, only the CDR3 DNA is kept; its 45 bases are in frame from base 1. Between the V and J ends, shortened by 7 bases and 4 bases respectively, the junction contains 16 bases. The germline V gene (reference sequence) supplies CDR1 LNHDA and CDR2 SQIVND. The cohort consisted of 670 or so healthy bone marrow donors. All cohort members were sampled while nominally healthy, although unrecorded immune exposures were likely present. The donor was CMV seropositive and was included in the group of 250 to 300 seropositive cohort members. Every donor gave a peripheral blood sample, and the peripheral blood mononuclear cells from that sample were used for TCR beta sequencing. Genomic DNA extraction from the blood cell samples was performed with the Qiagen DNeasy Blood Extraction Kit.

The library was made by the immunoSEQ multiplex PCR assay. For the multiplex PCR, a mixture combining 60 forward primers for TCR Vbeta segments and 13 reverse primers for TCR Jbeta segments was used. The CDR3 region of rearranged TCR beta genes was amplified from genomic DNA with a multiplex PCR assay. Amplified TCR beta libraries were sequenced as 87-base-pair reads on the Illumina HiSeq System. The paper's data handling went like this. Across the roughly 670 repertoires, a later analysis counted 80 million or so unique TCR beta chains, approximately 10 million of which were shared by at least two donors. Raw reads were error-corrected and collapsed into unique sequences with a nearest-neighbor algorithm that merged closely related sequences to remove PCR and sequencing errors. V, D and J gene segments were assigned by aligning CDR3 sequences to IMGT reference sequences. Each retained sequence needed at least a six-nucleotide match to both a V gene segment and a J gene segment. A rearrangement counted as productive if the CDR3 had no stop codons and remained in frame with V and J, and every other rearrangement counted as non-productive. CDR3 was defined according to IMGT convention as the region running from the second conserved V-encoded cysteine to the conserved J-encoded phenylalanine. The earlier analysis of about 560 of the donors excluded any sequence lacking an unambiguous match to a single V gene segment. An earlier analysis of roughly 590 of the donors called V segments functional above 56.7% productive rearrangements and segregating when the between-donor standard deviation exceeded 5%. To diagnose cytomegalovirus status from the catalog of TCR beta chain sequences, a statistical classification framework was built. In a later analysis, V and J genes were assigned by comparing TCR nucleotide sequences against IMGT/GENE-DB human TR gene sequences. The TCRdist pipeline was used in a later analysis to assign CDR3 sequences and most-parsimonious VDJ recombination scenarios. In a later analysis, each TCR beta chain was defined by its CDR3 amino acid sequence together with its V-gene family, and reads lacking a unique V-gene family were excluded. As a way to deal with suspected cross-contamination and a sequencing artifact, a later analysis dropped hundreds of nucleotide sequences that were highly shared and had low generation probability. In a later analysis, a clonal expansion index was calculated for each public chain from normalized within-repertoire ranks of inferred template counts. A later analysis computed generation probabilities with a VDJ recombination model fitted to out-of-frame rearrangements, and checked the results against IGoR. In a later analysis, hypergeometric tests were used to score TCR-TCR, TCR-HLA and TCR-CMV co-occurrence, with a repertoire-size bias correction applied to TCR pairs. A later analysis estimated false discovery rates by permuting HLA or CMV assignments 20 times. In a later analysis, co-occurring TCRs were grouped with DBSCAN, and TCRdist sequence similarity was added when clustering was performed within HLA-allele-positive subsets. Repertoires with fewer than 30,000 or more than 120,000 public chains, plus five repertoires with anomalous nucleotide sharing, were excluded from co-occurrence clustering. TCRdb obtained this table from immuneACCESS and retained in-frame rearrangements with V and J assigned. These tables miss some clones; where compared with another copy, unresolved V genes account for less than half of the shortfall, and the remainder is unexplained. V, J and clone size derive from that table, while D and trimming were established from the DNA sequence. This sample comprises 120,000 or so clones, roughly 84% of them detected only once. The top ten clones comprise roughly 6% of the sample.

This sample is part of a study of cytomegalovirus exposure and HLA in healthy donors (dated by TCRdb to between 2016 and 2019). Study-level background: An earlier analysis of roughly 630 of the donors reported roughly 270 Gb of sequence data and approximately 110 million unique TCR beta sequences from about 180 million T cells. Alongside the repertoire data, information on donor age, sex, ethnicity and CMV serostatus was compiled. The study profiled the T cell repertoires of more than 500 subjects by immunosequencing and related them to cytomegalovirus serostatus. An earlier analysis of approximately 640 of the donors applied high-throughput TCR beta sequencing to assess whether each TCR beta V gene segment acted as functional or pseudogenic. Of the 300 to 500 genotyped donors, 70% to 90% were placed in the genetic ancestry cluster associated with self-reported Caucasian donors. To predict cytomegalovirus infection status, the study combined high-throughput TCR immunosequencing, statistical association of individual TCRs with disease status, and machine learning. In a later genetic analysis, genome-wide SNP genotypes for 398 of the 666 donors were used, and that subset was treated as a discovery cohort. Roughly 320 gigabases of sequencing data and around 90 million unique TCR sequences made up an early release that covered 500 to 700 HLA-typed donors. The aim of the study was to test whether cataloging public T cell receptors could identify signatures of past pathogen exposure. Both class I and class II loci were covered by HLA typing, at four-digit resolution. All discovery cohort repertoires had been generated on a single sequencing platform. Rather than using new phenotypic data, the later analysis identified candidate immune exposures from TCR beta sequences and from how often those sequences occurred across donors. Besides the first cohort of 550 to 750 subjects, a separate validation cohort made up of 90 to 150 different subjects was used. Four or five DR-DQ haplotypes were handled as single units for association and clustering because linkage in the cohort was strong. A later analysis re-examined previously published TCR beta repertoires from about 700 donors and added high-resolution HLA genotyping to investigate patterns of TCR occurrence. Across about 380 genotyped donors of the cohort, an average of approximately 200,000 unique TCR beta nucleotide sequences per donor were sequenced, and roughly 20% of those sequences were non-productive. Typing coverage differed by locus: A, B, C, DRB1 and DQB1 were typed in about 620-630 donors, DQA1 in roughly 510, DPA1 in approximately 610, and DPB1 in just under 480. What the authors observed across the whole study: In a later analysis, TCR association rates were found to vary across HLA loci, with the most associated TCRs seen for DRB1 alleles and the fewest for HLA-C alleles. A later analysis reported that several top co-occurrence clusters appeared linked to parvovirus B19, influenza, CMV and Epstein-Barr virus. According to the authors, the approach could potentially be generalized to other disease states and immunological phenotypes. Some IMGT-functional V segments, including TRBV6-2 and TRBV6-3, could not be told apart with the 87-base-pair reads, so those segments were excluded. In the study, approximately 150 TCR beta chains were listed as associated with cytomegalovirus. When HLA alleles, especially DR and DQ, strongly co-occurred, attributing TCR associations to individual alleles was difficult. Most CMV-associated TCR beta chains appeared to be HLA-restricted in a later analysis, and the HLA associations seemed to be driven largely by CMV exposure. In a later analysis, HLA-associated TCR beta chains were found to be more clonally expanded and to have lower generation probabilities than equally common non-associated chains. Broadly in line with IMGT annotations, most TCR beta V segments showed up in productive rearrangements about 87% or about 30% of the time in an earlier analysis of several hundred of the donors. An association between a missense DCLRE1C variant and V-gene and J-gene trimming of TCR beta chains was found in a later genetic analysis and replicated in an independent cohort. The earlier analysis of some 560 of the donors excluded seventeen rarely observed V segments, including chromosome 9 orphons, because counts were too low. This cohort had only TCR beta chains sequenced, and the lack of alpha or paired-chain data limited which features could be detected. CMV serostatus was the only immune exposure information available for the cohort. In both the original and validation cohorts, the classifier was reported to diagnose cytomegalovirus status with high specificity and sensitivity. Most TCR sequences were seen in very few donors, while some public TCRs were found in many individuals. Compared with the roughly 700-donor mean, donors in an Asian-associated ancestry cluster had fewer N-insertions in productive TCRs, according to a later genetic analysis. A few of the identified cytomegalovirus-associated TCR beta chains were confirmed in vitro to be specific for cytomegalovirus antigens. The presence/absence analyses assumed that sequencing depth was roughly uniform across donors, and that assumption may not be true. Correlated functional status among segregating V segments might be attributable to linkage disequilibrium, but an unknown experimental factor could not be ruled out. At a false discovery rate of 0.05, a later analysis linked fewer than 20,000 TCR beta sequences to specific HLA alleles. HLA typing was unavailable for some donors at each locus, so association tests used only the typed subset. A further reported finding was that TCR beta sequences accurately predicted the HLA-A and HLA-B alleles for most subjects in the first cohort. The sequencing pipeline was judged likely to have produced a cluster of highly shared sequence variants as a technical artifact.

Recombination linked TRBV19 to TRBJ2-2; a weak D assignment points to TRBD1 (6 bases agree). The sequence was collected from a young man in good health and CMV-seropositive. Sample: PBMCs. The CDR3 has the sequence CASNQVDRFTGELFF. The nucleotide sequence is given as TGTGCCAGTAACCAAGTCGACAGGTTCACCGGGGAGCTGTTTTTT.